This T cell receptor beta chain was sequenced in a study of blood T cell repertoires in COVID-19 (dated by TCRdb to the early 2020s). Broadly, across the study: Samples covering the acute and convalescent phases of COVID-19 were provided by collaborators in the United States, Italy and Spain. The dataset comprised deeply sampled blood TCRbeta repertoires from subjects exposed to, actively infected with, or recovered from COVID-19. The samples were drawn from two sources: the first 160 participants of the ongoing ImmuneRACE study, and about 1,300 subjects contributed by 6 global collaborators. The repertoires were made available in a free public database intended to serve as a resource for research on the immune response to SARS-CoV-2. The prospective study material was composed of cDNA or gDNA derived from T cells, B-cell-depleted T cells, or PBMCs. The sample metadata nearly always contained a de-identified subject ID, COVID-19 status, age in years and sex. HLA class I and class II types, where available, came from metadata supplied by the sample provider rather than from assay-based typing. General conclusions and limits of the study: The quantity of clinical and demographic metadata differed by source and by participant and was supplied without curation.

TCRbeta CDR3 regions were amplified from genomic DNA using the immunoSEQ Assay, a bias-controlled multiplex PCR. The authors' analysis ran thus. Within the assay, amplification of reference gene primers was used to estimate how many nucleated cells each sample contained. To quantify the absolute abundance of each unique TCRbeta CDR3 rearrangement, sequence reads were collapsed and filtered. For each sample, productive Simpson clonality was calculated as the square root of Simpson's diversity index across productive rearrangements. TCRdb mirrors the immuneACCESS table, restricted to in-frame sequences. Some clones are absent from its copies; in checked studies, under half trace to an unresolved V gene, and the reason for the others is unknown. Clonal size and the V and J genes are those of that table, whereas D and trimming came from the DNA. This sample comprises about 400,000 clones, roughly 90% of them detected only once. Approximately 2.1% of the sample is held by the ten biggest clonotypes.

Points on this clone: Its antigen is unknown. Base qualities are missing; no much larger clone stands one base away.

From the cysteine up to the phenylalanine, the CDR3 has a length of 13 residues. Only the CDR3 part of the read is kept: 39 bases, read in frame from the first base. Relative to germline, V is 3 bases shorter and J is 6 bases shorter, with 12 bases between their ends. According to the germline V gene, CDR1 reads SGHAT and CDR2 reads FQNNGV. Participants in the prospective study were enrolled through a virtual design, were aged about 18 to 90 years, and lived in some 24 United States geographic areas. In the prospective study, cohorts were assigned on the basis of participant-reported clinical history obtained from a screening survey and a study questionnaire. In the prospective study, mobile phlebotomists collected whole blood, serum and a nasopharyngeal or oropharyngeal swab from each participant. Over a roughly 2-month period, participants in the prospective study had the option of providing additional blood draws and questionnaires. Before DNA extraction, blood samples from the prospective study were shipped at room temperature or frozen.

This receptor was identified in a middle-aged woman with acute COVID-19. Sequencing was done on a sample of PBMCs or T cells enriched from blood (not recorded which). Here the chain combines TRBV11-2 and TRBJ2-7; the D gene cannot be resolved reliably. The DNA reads TGTGCCAGCAGCTTCAACCAAGACTCCGAGCAGTACTTC. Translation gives CASSFNQDSEQYF.